This is a list of T cell receptor beta chains from one sample in a study of CXCR3-negative and CXCR3-positive naive CD8 T cells. From its re-call of the 5' RACE reads, TCRdb lists each CDR3 protein once, without DNA. This sample's table reports under 150,000 distinct CDR3 sequences. The sample taken for sequencing was naive CXCR3+ CD8+ T cells from blood. Receptors originate from a human donor in good health. Some clones in this sample may be carry-over from other donors' samples. Each CDR3 is given with its conserved first and last residue.

j_gene: TRBJ1-1
v_gene: TRBV29-1
CDR3aa: CSVEGDLNTEAFF

j_gene: TRBJ2-7
v_gene: TRBV2
CDR3aa: CASGTSGSRHEQYF

j_gene: TRBJ2-3
v_gene: TRBV5-1
CDR3aa: CASSPWTASTDTQYF

j_gene: TRBJ1-2
v_gene: TRBV25-1
CDR3aa: CASSEYRESDGYTF

j_gene: TRBJ2-1
v_gene: TRBV12-3/TRBV12-4
CDR3aa: CASSFPSGGYNEQFF

j_gene: TRBJ2-7
v_gene: TRBV6-6
CDR3aa: CASRQATGGYEQYF

j_gene: TRBJ2-7
v_gene: TRBV3-1
CDR3aa: CASSQDGGQASYEQYF

j_gene: TRBJ1-1
v_gene: TRBV4-1
CDR3aa: CASSQGGSITEAFF

j_gene: TRBJ1-2
v_gene: TRBV7-8
CDR3aa: CASSLEGAYGYTF

j_gene: TRBJ2-7
v_gene: TRBV29-1
CDR3aa: CSGSGGADYEQYF

j_gene: TRBJ2-1
v_gene: TRBV29-1
CDR3aa: CSTERENYNEQFF

j_gene: TRBJ2-2
v_gene: TRBV27
CDR3aa: CASSLYPNTGELFF

j_gene: TRBJ2-2
v_gene: TRBV11-3
CDR3aa: CATSHSSLAGGPSTGELFF

j_gene: TRBJ2-5
v_gene: TRBV15
CDR3aa: CATRKVGQETQYF

j_gene: TRBJ2-3
v_gene: TRBV29-1
CDR3aa: CSVEDALAAKGTQYF

j_gene: TRBJ2-1
v_gene: TRBV7-3
CDR3aa: CASSLNIWTGSNEQFF

j_gene: TRBJ2-7
v_gene: TRBV7-6
CDR3aa: CASSLGPPRGASYEQYF

j_gene: TRBJ2-5
v_gene: TRBV20-1
CDR3aa: CSATLLGDLGIQETQYF

j_gene: TRBJ2-3
v_gene: TRBV11-3
CDR3aa: CASSPQWESDTQYF

j_gene: TRBJ1-1
v_gene: TRBV29-1
CDR3aa: CSGGTLNTEAFF

j_gene: TRBJ2-5
v_gene: TRBV5-1
CDR3aa: CASSSEGGEIKETQYF

j_gene: TRBJ2-1
v_gene: TRBV29-1
CDR3aa: CSVEEVISYNEQFF

j_gene: TRBJ2-5
v_gene: TRBV7-9
CDR3aa: CASSFPLEQETQYF

j_gene: TRBJ2-1
v_gene: TRBV29-1
CDR3aa: CSVEFFYNEQFF

j_gene: TRBJ2-1
v_gene: TRBV5-6
CDR3aa: CASSLVAVAGLGGEQFF

j_gene: TRBJ2-5
v_gene: TRBV12-3/TRBV12-4
CDR3aa: CASSFPLGSDETQYF

j_gene: TRBJ2-1
v_gene: TRBV19
CDR3aa: CASNPRREVFVEQFF

j_gene: TRBJ1-1
v_gene: TRBV20-1
CDR3aa: CSANSENEIWGTEAFF

j_gene: TRBJ2-2
v_gene: TRBV5-6
CDR3aa: CASSLAGTGVAGELFF

j_gene: TRBJ2-2
v_gene: TRBV29-1
CDR3aa: CSVVAGGGELFF

j_gene: TRBJ2-5
v_gene: TRBV7-6
CDR3aa: CASSLDVTQYF

j_gene: TRBJ1-4
v_gene: TRBV7-9
CDR3aa: CASSFAHDEKLFF

j_gene: TRBJ1-1
v_gene: TRBV19
CDR3aa: CASDWTGGTEAFF

j_gene: TRBJ2-6
v_gene: TRBV3-1
CDR3aa: CASSQGTSSSGANVLTF

j_gene: TRBJ2-1
v_gene: TRBV6-6
CDR3aa: CASSLGTGRYNEQFF

j_gene: TRBJ2-1
v_gene: TRBV9
CDR3aa: CASTLDQTYNEQFF

j_gene: TRBJ2-7
v_gene: TRBV5-1
CDR3aa: CASSWGDRGDEQYF

j_gene: TRBJ2-1
v_gene: TRBV5-1
CDR3aa: CASSLTQKSSYNEQFF

j_gene: TRBJ1-5
v_gene: TRBV20-1
CDR3aa: CSANGLNQPQHF

j_gene: TRBJ1-5
v_gene: TRBV5-1
CDR3aa: CASSWHRVNQPQHF

j_gene: TRBJ2-4
v_gene: TRBV20-1
CDR3aa: CSARGDLTRIQYF

j_gene: TRBJ2-3
v_gene: TRBV14
CDR3aa: CASSPYLGQGFTDTQYF

j_gene: TRBJ1-4
v_gene: TRBV29-1
CDR3aa: CSVEGDSEKLFF

j_gene: TRBJ2-4
v_gene: TRBV5-1
CDR3aa: CASSWRRLAGGLGLAKNIQYF

j_gene: TRBJ2-2
v_gene: TRBV29-1
CDR3aa: CSVDQGNTGELFF

j_gene: TRBJ2-3
v_gene: TRBV15
CDR3aa: CATSRGTDTDTQYF

j_gene: TRBJ2-7
v_gene: TRBV20-1
CDR3aa: CSARDIAHPAYEQYF

j_gene: TRBJ2-7
v_gene: TRBV28
CDR3aa: CASSPKAGGFYEQYF

j_gene: TRBJ2-1
v_gene: TRBV3-1
CDR3aa: CASGGGLAMNYSNEQFF

j_gene: TRBJ1-1
v_gene: TRBV6-2/TRBV6-3
CDR3aa: CASSYDEQGVEDTEAFF

j_gene: TRBJ2-7
v_gene: TRBV28
CDR3aa: CASSLYRQGLPEQYF

j_gene: TRBJ2-7
v_gene: TRBV11-2
CDR3aa: CASSLEVSAYEQYF

j_gene: TRBJ2-3
v_gene: TRBV20-1
CDR3aa: CSAAGTSGSPTVDTQYF

j_gene: TRBJ2-7
v_gene: TRBV12-3/TRBV12-4
CDR3aa: CASRPRAGGSSYEQYF

j_gene: TRBJ2-5
v_gene: TRBV2
CDR3aa: CASRELYQETQYF

j_gene: TRBJ1-6
v_gene: TRBV4-3
CDR3aa: CASSQDQATANNSPLHF

j_gene: TRBJ2-1
v_gene: TRBV7-7
CDR3aa: CASSRSSEGLDEQFF

j_gene: TRBJ1-2
v_gene: TRBV29-1
CDR3aa: CSVEDPTGSRTNYGYTF